Sequencing of this TCR beta chain was carried out in a study of blood T cells in healthy people across ages. Through a sample-barcoded 5' primer and a J-beta primer mix, a second PCR was run for roughly 6 to 11 cycles. Each CDR3 protein gets one entry after TCRdb re-called the 5' RACE reads with MiXCR. The sample carries about 2 million distinct CDR3 sequences, around half recorded once. This CDR3 is built from 14 residues. The chain joins TRBV12-3 or TRBV12-4 to TRBJ2-6; D unclear. The origin of this receptor is a woman aged 40 to 49 in good health. The sample comprised blood. The CDR3 region is CAAGEVSGANVLTF. CDR3 coding DNA: TGTGCAGCAGGTGAGGTCTCTGGGGCCAACGTCCTGACTTTC.